This T cell receptor beta chain was identified in a study of cytomegalovirus exposure and HLA in healthy donors (dated by TCRdb to about 2017). About the full investigation: According to an earlier analysis of 587 of the donors, some 170 million T cells yielded 117 million unique TCR beta sequences and roughly 280 Gb of sequence data. An early release that covered about 600 HLA-typed donors contained about 300 gigabases of sequencing data and tens of millions of unique TCR sequences. The genetic ancestry cluster associated with self-reported Caucasian donors included around four fifths of the 300 to 450 genotyped donors. The study aimed to test whether signatures of past pathogen exposure could be identified by cataloging public T cell receptors. Using immunosequencing, the study profiled T cell repertoires from 550 to 750 subjects and related those repertoires to cytomegalovirus serostatus. Along with the roughly 710-subject first cohort, a separate validation cohort of about 110 different subjects was used. To predict cytomegalovirus infection status, the study combined high-throughput TCR immunosequencing, statistical association of individual TCRs with disease status, and machine learning. A later analysis re-analyzed previously published TCR beta repertoires from several hundred donors and added high-resolution HLA genotyping to study TCR occurrence patterns. Rather than drawing on any new phenotypic data, the later analysis identified candidate immune exposures from TCR beta sequences and the way those sequences occurred across donors. To decide whether each TCR beta V gene segment behaved as functional or pseudogenic, an earlier analysis of some 600 of the donors relied on high-throughput TCR beta sequencing. Donor age, sex, ethnicity and CMV serostatus were compiled together with the repertoire data. Genome-wide SNP genotypes for about three fifths of the roughly 670 donors were used in a later genetic analysis, which treated that subset as a discovery cohort. Every discovery cohort repertoire had been produced on one sequencing platform. Both class I and class II loci were covered by HLA typing, at four-digit resolution. Typing coverage varied by locus: about 620-630 donors for A, B, C, DRB1 and DQB1; roughly 500 for DQA1; more than 600 for DPA1; under 490 for DPB1. Four to six DR-DQ haplotypes were handled as single units for association and clustering, since linkage in the cohort was strong. Among 300 to 450 genotyped donors of the cohort, an average of around 240,000 unique TCR beta nucleotide sequences were sequenced per donor, around a sixth of them non-productive. Paper-wide results and their limitations: In an earlier analysis of about 540 of the donors, most TCR beta V segments were observed in productive rearrangements about 87% or about 30% of the time, broadly matching IMGT annotations. Some IMGT-functional V segments, including TRBV6-2 and TRBV6-3, could not be told apart with the 87-base-pair reads, so those segments were excluded. Because some donors lacked HLA typing at each locus, the association tests relied only on the typed subset. Correlated functional status among segregating V segments might reflect linkage disequilibrium, but an unknown experimental factor could not be ruled out. Most TCR sequences were observed very rarely across donors, whereas some public TCRs were present in many individuals. When HLA alleles, especially DR and DQ, strongly co-occurred, TCR associations were difficult to assign to individual alleles. The study gave a list of around 170 TCR beta chains associated with cytomegalovirus. In a later analysis, the rate of TCR association differed among HLA loci, with DRB1 alleles having the most associated TCRs and HLA-C alleles having the fewest. In vitro tests confirmed that a few of the cytomegalovirus-associated TCR beta chains recognize cytomegalovirus antigens. In a later analysis, HLA-associated TCR beta chains were found to be more clonally expanded and to have lower generation probabilities than equally common non-associated chains. The cohort was sequenced for TCR beta chains only, and without alpha or paired-chain data the features that could be detected were limited. CMV serostatus was the only immune exposure information available for the cohort. Sequencing depth was assumed to be roughly uniform across donors in the presence/absence analyses, though that assumption may not hold. In a later genetic analysis, fewer N-insertions in productive TCRs were reported among donors in an Asian-associated ancestry cluster than the roughly 640-donor mean. The authors suggested that the approach could potentially be extended to other disease states and immunological phenotypes. A cluster of highly shared sequence variants was judged likely to represent a technical artifact of the sequencing pipeline. The earlier analysis of 587 of the donors excluded roughly 17 rarely observed V segments, including chromosome 9 orphons, because counts were too low. Several of the top co-occurrence clusters appeared to be linked to parvovirus B19, influenza, CMV and Epstein-Barr virus, according to a later analysis. A further reported finding was that TCR beta sequences accurately predicted the HLA-A and HLA-B alleles for most subjects in the first cohort. An association between a missense DCLRE1C variant and V-gene and J-gene trimming of TCR beta chains was found in a later genetic analysis and replicated in an independent cohort. According to a later analysis, most CMV-associated TCR beta chains appeared to be HLA-restricted, and the HLA associations seemed to be driven largely by CMV exposure. The classifier was reported to diagnose cytomegalovirus status with high specificity and sensitivity in both the original and validation cohorts. Specific HLA alleles were associated with 15,000 to 20,000 TCR beta sequences at a false discovery rate of 0.05 in a later analysis.

In total, around 600 healthy bone marrow donors made up the cohort. Cohort members were all nominally healthy when sampled, although unrecorded immune exposures were likely present. The donor tested CMV seronegative and was one of the 352 seronegative cohort members. A peripheral blood sample was collected from each donor, and TCR beta sequencing was performed on peripheral blood mononuclear cells. Genomic DNA extraction from the blood cell samples was performed with the Qiagen DNeasy Blood Extraction Kit. Concerning this clone itself: No cognate antigen has been identified for it. No much larger clone exists at a distance of one base, and base qualities are not known.

The library came from the immunoSEQ multiplex PCR assay. For the multiplex PCR, a mixture combining 60 forward primers for TCR Vbeta segments and 13 reverse primers for TCR Jbeta segments was used. The CDR3 region of rearranged TCR beta genes was amplified from genomic DNA with a multiplex PCR assay. On the Illumina HiSeq System, the amplified TCR beta libraries were sequenced as 87-base-pair reads. The published analysis was carried out like this. A later analysis tallied around 80 million unique TCR beta chains across the 660 or so repertoires, and about 10 million of those chains were shared by two or more donors. To remove PCR and sequencing errors, raw reads were error-corrected and collapsed into unique sequences using a nearest-neighbor algorithm that merged closely related sequences. CDR3 sequences were aligned to IMGT reference sequences to assign V, D and J gene segments. For a sequence to be retained, a match of at least six nucleotides to both a V gene segment and a J gene segment was required. Rearrangements were classified as productive when the CDR3 lacked stop codons and remained in frame with V and J, and all other rearrangements were classified as non-productive. CDR3 was defined by IMGT convention, running from the second conserved V-encoded cysteine to the conserved J-encoded phenylalanine. Sequences without an unambiguous match to a single V gene segment were excluded from the earlier analysis of 450 to 650 of the donors. In an earlier analysis of some 590 of the donors, V segments were called functional above 56.7% productive rearrangements and were called segregating when the between-donor standard deviation exceeded 5%. A statistical classification framework was developed to diagnose cytomegalovirus status using the catalog of TCR beta chain sequences. In a later analysis, V and J genes were assigned by comparing TCR nucleotide sequences against IMGT/GENE-DB human TR gene sequences. In a later analysis, CDR3 sequences and most-parsimonious VDJ recombination scenarios were assigned using the TCRdist pipeline. A later analysis defined each TCR beta chain by its CDR3 amino acid sequence plus V-gene family, and excluded reads lacking a unique V-gene family. As a way to deal with suspected cross-contamination and a sequencing artifact, a later analysis dropped approximately 570 nucleotide sequences that were highly shared and had low generation probability. A later analysis calculated a clonal expansion index for each public chain from normalized within-repertoire ranks of inferred template counts. A later analysis computed generation probabilities with a VDJ recombination model fitted to out-of-frame rearrangements, and checked the results against IGoR. In a later analysis, TCR-TCR, TCR-HLA and TCR-CMV co-occurrence was scored with hypergeometric tests, and a repertoire-size bias correction was applied to TCR pairs. False discovery rates were estimated in a later analysis by permuting HLA or CMV assignments 20 times. In a later analysis, co-occurring TCRs were grouped using DBSCAN, and TCRdist sequence similarity was added for clustering within HLA-allele-positive subsets. Repertoires with fewer than 30,000 or more than 120,000 public chains were left out of co-occurrence clustering, as were several repertoires with anomalous nucleotide sharing. Imported from immuneACCESS, the table was reduced by TCRdb to in-frame sequences with V and J called. These copies leave out some clones; in studies compared against another copy, an unresolved V gene accounts for under half, and the cause of the remainder is not known. V and J calls and clone size are copied from that table; D and trimming were computed from the DNA. Across this sample there are nearly 200,000 clones, with approximately 83% seen only once. The top ten clonotypes cover roughly 0.098% of the sample.

The germline V gene encodes CDR1 LNHDA and CDR2 SQIVND (reference sequence). Trimming takes 5 bases off V and 8 bases off J; junction bases not matched to a gene: 11. Including cysteine and phenylalanine, the CDR3 has 15 amino acids. Only the CDR3 portion is preserved as DNA: 45 bases, with reading frame beginning at the first base. What was sequenced was PBMCs. The sequence was obtained from a boy aged 2 to 9 in good health and CMV-seronegative. The V gene is TRBV19 and the J gene is TRBJ1-4, with 7 bases matching TRBD1. The base sequence is TGTGCCAGTAGTCGGCGACAGGGAGGTGCGGAAAAACTGTTTTTT. This yields the protein CASSRRQGGAEKLFF.